This is a list of T cell receptor beta chains from one sample in a study of long-term antiretroviral therapy in people with HIV. Sequencing was performed with immunoSEQ multiplex PCR; in TCRdb, only in-frame clones are kept and a portion is missing. The sample holds fewer than 35,000 clones, more than 60% seen once. The source was unsorted PBMCs, collected 3.1 years after starting antiretroviral therapy. These receptors came from a woman in her forties or fifties with HIV. CDR3s include the opening cysteine and the closing phenylalanine or tryptophan. The order of the fields is J gene, D gene, CDR3 length, clone size, V gene, CDR3 protein, CDR3 DNA. The D gene is left open where the match is weak. Clone sizes are given selectively: once, few, many, or a class where the clone is expanded.

J: TRBJ2-5
D: .
length: 15
size: .
V: TRBV11-2
CDR3: CASSLVGGGPETQYF
DNA: TGTGCCAGCAGCTTAGTAGGGGGGGGCCCCGAGACCCAGTACTTC

J: TRBJ2-1
D: TRBD2
length: 15
size: medium-sized
V: TRBV19
CDR3: CASVPGTSGNNEQFF
DNA: TGTGCCAGTGTCCCCGGGACTAGCGGCAACAATGAGCAGTTCTTC

J: TRBJ2-7
D: .
length: 13
size: .
V: TRBV5-1
CDR3: CASSSDSSYEQYF
DNA: TGCGCCAGCAGCTCGGACAGTTCCTACGAGCAGTACTTC

J: TRBJ1-6
D: TRBD1
length: 16
size: .
V: TRBV5-8
CDR3: CASSLEWDRGNSPLHF
DNA: TGTGCCAGCAGCTTGGAATGGGACAGGGGTAATTCACCCCTCCACTTT

J: TRBJ1-6
D: .
length: 13
size: .
V: TRBV11-2
CDR3: CASSLGPESPLHF
DNA: TGTGCCAGCAGCTTAGGTCCAGAGTCACCCCTCCACTTT

J: TRBJ2-7
D: .
length: 15
size: .
V: TRBV27
CDR3: CASSLWGQHSYEQYF
DNA: TGTGCCAGCAGTTTATGGGGACAACACTCCTACGAGCAGTACTTC

J: TRBJ2-7
D: TRBD1
length: 12
size: .
V: TRBV30
CDR3: CAWKGQVHEQYF
DNA: TGTGCCTGGAAAGGACAGGTCCACGAGCAGTACTTC

J: TRBJ2-2
D: .
length: 14
size: .
V: TRBV18
CDR3: CASSPLQGSGELFF
DNA: TGTGCCAGCTCACCACTGCAGGGGAGCGGGGAGCTGTTTTTT

J: TRBJ2-1
D: .
length: 11
size: .
V: TRBV7-7
CDR3: CASSSGYEQFF
DNA: TGTGCCAGCAGCTCCGGGTATGAGCAGTTCTTC

J: TRBJ2-7
D: .
length: 11
size: .
V: TRBV7-6
CDR3: CASSPGYEQYF
DNA: TGTGCCAGCAGTCCAGGCTACGAGCAGTACTTC

J: TRBJ1-3
D: .
length: 13
size: few
V: TRBV2
CDR3: CASSVVSGNTIYF
DNA: TGTGCCAGCAGTGTCGTATCTGGAAACACCATATATTTT

J: TRBJ2-2
D: TRBD1
length: 16
size: .
V: TRBV27
CDR3: CASSLSGQGLTGELFF
DNA: TGTGCCAGCAGTTTATCGGGACAGGGTTTGACCGGGGAGCTGTTTTTT

J: TRBJ2-3
D: TRBD2
length: 16
size: .
V: TRBV30
CDR3: CAWSPTLAGVQHTQYF
DNA: TGTGCCTGGAGTCCCACCCTAGCGGGGGTGCAGCATACGCAGTATTTT

J: TRBJ1-2
D: TRBD1
length: 15
size: .
V: TRBV7-2
CDR3: CASSLATGVSSGYTF
DNA: TGTGCCAGCAGCTTAGCAACAGGGGTATCAAGCGGCTACACCTTC

J: TRBJ1-4
D: .
length: 15
size: .
V: TRBV5-4
CDR3: CASSLGGTRGEKLFF
DNA: TGTGCCAGCAGCTTGGGTGGGACCCGGGGTGAAAAACTGTTTTTT

J: TRBJ2-1
D: TRBD2
length: 13
size: once
V: TRBV11-2
CDR3: CAASGGEYNEQFF
DNA: TGTGCAGCGAGCGGGGGGGAATACAATGAGCAGTTCTTC

J: TRBJ2-1
D: .
length: 16
size: .
V: TRBV19
CDR3: CASSLTGTLHWNEQFF
DNA: TGTGCCAGTTCGTTAACCGGGACCCTCCACTGGAATGAGCAGTTCTTC

J: TRBJ2-7
D: .
length: 14
size: .
V: TRBV27
CDR3: CASSLSWGQYEQYF
DNA: TGTGCCAGCAGTTTATCTTGGGGGCAGTACGAGCAGTACTTC

J: TRBJ1-1
D: .
length: 11
size: .
V: TRBV19
CDR3: CASVQAAEAFF
DNA: TGTGCCAGTGTGCAGGCAGCTGAAGCTTTCTTT

J: TRBJ2-5
D: .
length: 13
size: once
V: TRBV30
CDR3: CAWSVELQETQYF
DNA: TGTGCCTGGAGTGTAGAACTTCAAGAGACCCAGTACTTC

J: TRBJ2-5
D: .
length: 13
size: .
V: TRBV19
CDR3: CASSRQVQETQYF
DNA: TGTGCCAGTAGCCGACAGGTCCAAGAGACCCAGTACTTC

J: TRBJ2-2
D: .
length: 13
size: .
V: TRBV29-1
CDR3: CSVDGDWTGELFF
DNA: TGCAGCGTTGATGGGGATTGGACCGGGGAGCTGTTTTTT

J: TRBJ1-5
D: TRBD1
length: 17
size: .
V: TRBV5-5
CDR3: CASSLVFSGQGRSAQHF
DNA: TGTGCCAGCAGCTTGGTATTCTCGGGACAGGGACGATCAGCCCAGCATTTT

J: TRBJ1-5
D: TRBD1
length: 13
size: .
V: TRBV7-8
CDR3: CASSADRVRPQHF
DNA: TGTGCCAGCAGCGCTGACAGGGTTCGGCCCCAGCATTTT

J: TRBJ1-5
D: .
length: 15
size: .
V: TRBV19
CDR3: CASNSDTLVNQPQHF
DNA: TGTGCCAGTAACTCCGACACCTTGGTCAATCAGCCCCAGCATTTT

J: TRBJ2-1
D: TRBD2
length: 15
size: .
V: TRBV6-5
CDR3: CASSYSRGGAGEQFF
DNA: TGTGCCAGCAGTTACTCCCGCGGGGGGGCCGGGGAGCAGTTCTTC

J: TRBJ2-5
D: .
length: 14
size: .
V: TRBV18
CDR3: CASSPPGGSLTQYF
DNA: TGTGCCAGCTCTCCCCCAGGCGGCTCATTGACCCAGTACTTC

J: TRBJ1-6
D: .
length: 14
size: few
V: TRBV11-2
CDR3: CASSFPQPNSPLHF
DNA: TGTGCCAGCAGCTTCCCCCAGCCTAATTCACCCCTCCACTTT

J: TRBJ1-5
D: TRBD1
length: 15
size: few
V: TRBV4-1
CDR3: CASSQQTGSNQPQHF
DNA: TGCGCCAGCAGCCAACAGACAGGGTCTAATCAGCCCCAGCATTTT

J: TRBJ1-2
D: .
length: 14
size: .
V: TRBV6-5
CDR3: CASSESGANYGYTF
DNA: TGTGCCAGCAGTGAGTCTGGGGCAAACTATGGCTACACCTTC

J: TRBJ2-3
D: .
length: 15
size: .
V: TRBV27
CDR3: CASSHWGLGTDTQYF
DNA: TGTGCCAGCAGCCATTGGGGGCTGGGGACAGATACGCAGTATTTT